Here is one T cell receptor beta chain with its context. The antigen is unknown. V shed 3 bases and J shed 0 bases, with 9 bases lying between them. This CDR3 is built from 14 residues. Germline V gene lookup returns CDR1 PRHDT and CDR2 FYEKMQ (reference sequence). The record originates from a study of memory B cells and T cells in multiple sclerosis. Stimulus-free culture yielded autoproliferating CFSE-dim and non-proliferating CFSE-high T cells, each sequenced separately. Cultures began with about 45 million CFSE-labeled PBMCs, unstimulated for roughly seven days, with replicate wells pooled. The PBMCs received approximately 0.5 uM CFSE and serum-free culture with no added stimuli. General study findings and limits: Normalization was needed because clone-set size differences affected shared clonotype counts.

Sequencing was performed with immunoSEQ multiplex PCR; in TCRdb, only in-frame clones are kept and a portion is missing. The sample has fewer than 15,000 clones; about four fifths are singletons. The rearrangement joins TRBV13 to TRBJ2-7; D is perhaps TRBD2 (6 bases). This TCR came from a human donor with multiple sclerosis. The sample comprised PBMCs from blood kept in culture. CDR3 bases: TGTGCCAGCAGCTTGGGACTTAACTCCTACGAGCAGTACTTC. Its translation: CASSLGLNSYEQYF.